The 14 T cell receptor beta chains in this list originate from one sample, sequenced in a study of T cell repertoires in cytomegalovirus infection. TCRdb ran MiXCR on the reads and lists one entry per CDR3 protein. The repertoire has roughly 140,000 distinct CDR3 sequences, 23% of them found once; the top ten carry approximately 11%. The material sequenced was PBMCs. The receptor source for this set is a human donor in good health (CMV status not recorded). Some clones in this sample may be carry-over from other donors' samples.

V usage is TRBV6-2 or TRBV6-3 and J usage is TRBJ1-1; D is undetermined. The V end lost 6 bases, the J end lost 1 base, and 12 bases lay between the germline ends. Germline loops: CDR1 MNHEY, CDR2 SVGEGT. This CDR3 contains 14 residues. The CDR3 region has the DNA TGTGCCAGCAGGATGATCCACAAGAACACTGAAGCTTTCTTT. Translated, it gives CASRMIHKNTEAFF.

The chain uses TRBV29-1 and TRBJ1-1, with D hard to call. This CDR3 comprises 10 residues. Trimming removed 4 bases from V and 5 bases from J, with 5 bases in between. Germline CDR1 is SQVTM and CDR2 is ANQGSEA. CDR3 coding DNA: TGCAGCGTTGGGGTAACTGAAGCTTTCTTT. It is translated as CSVGVTEAFF.

This clonotype has more than one count but fewer than ten. The rearrangement joins TRBV28 to TRBJ1-2, with TRBD1 matching over 8 bases. Germline lookup yields CDR1 MDHEN and CDR2 SYDVKM. The CDR3 contains 15 residues. Unmatched junction bases numbered 8, after V lost 4 bases and J lost 4 bases. CDR3 protein: CASSYVGQGPYGYTF. In DNA, the CDR3 is TGTGCCAGCAGTTATGTCGGACAGGGCCCCTATGGCTACACCTTC.

The rearrangement links TRBV20-1 to TRBJ2-3; tentatively, D is TRBD1 or TRBD2 (6 bases each). Deletions cut 3 bases from V and 2 bases from J, with 21 bases between. CDR1 is DFQATT and CDR2 is SNEGSKA in the germline V gene (reference sequence). The CDR3 spans 17 residues. The CDR3 here is CSASRGGTGVHTDTQYF. The CDR3 DNA follows: TGCAGTGCTAGCAGGGGTGGGACGGGGGTCCACACAGATACGCAGTATTTT.

The chain joins TRBV28 to TRBJ2-5, with unresolved D. Germline-derived CDR1 and CDR2 are MDHEN and SYDVKM. Trimming cost V 5 bases and J 1 base, with 14 bases left between them. The CDR3 has 15 residues. The DNA for the CDR3 is TGTGCCAGCAGTACCTATGGACCGCCCCAAGAGACCCAGTACTTC. Translated, it gives CASSTYGPPQETQYF.

The chain recombines TRBV28 with TRBJ2-4; D uncertain. This CDR3 comprises 13 residues. Deletions cut 4 bases from V and 7 bases from J, with 11 bases between. Germline lookup yields CDR1 MDHEN and CDR2 SYDVKM. The CDR3 region has the DNA TGTGCCAGCAGTTCTGGCCCCGGGAACATTCAGTACTTC. Amino acid sequence: CASSSGPGNIQYF.

For the CDR3, the DNA is TGTGCCTGGGGGTCAGGGAGCTATGGCTACACCTTC. Its protein is CAWGSGSYGYTF. The V call is TRBV30, the J call TRBJ1-2, with D possibly TRBD1 on 5 matching bases. Germline values: CDR1 GTSNPN, CDR2 SVGIG (reference sequence). The V gene lost 5 bases and the J gene lost 4 bases, with 11 bases spanning the gap. CDR3 size: 12 residues.

V usage is TRBV4-1 and J usage is TRBJ2-1, with TRBD2 matching 12 bases. Germline assignment: CDR1 MGHRA and CDR2 YSYEKL. CDR3 length: 15 residues. V was clipped by 4 bases and J by 10 bases; unmatched bases: 8. The CDR3 here is CASSRALAGGREQFF. CDR3 nucleotide sequence: TGCGCCAGCAGCCGGGCGCTAGCGGGAGGGCGCGAGCAGTTCTTC.

This clonotype showed up just a few times. J is TRBJ1-1 and V is TRBV29-1, with D perhaps matching TRBD1 (5 bases). V was shortened by 5 bases and J by 5 bases, with 9 bases between the two germline ends. Germline assignment: CDR1 SQVTM and CDR2 ANQGSEA. This CDR3 region has 11 residues. The CDR3 loop reads CSVSGATEAFF. The CDR3 DNA follows: TGCAGCGTTAGTGGGGCAACTGAAGCTTTCTTT. Together with reference TRBV29-1 and TRBJ1-1, the CDR3 gives the full variable domain: SAVISQKPSRDICQRGTSLTIQCQVDSQVTMMFWYRQQPGQSLTLIATANQGSEATYESGFVIDKFPISRPNLTFSTLTVSNMSPEDSSIYLCSVSGATEAFFGQGTRLTVV.

This clonotype was observed a few times. V is TRBV19 and J is TRBJ2-7; TRBD1 matches 9 bases. The CDR3 is made up of 14 amino acids. V lost 1 base, J lost 4 bases, and 2 bases stayed unmatched. Germline-derived CDR1 and CDR2 are LNHDA and SQIVND (reference sequence). CDR3 protein: CASSIGTGDYEQYF. CDR3 in DNA: TGTGCCAGTAGTATAGGGACAGGGGATTACGAGCAGTACTTC.

This clonotype was counted between two and nine times. The rearrangement joins TRBV15 to TRBJ1-1, with D unresolved. V gave up 0 bases and J gave up 3 bases, with 11 bases separating them. Per germline, CDR1 LNHNV and CDR2 YYDKDF (reference sequence). The CDR3 totals 15 residues. In nucleotides, the CDR3 is TGTGCCACCAGCAGAGACGGCAGTTGGGACACTGAAGCTTTCTTT. Protein sequence: CATSRDGSWDTEAFF.

This clonotype was detected ten times or more. The chain carries TRBV28 and TRBJ2-3; D unclear. This CDR3 contains 11 residues. Germline V gene sequence: CDR1 MDHEN, CDR2 SYDVKM. The V end lost 3 bases, the J end lost 3 bases, and 1 base lay between the germline ends. The CDR3 nucleotides read TGTGCCAGCAGTTTGACAGATACGCAGTATTTT. Translating gives CASSLTDTQYF.

This clonotype was observed at least ten times. The V and J genes are TRBV7-2 and TRBJ2-3, with D possibly being TRBD2 (5 bases). V dropped 1 base and J dropped 7 bases, with 6 bases sitting between them. The germline CDR1 and CDR2 sequences are SGHTA and FQGNSA. This CDR3 has 12 residues. The CDR3: CASSLERNTQYF. The CDR3 region has the DNA TGTGCCAGCAGCTTAGAGCGGAATACGCAGTATTTT.

This clonotype showed up just a few times. The chain has TRBV12-5 and TRBJ1-1; maybe TRBD1 (6 bases). V was cut by 6 bases and J by 4 bases, with 12 bases left in between. The V gene's germline CDR1 is LGHNT and CDR2 FRNRAP. The CDR3 sequence is 13 residues long. Here the CDR3 DNA reads TGTGCTAGTGGCTTTACAGGGCGCACTGAAGCTTTCTTT. Amino acid sequence: CASGFTGRTEAFF.